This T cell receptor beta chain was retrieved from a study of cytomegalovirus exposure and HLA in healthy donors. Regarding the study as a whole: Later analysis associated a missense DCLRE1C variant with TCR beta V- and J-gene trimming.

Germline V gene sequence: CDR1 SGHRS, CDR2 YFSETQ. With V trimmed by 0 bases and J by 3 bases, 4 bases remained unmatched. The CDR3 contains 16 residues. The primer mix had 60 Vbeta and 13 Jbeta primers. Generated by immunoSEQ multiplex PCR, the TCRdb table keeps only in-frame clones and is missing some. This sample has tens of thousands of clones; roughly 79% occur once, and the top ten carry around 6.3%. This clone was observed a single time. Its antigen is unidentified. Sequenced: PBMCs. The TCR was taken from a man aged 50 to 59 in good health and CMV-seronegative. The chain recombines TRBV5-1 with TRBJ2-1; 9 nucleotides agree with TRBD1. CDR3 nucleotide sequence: TGCGCCAGCAGCTTGGACAGGGGGCTATTCTACAATGAGCAGTTCTTC. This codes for CASSLDRGLFYNEQFF.